A single sample gave rise to the 18 T cell receptor beta chains below, sequenced in a study of blood T cell repertoires in COVID-19. TCRdb's table, derived via immunoSEQ multiplex PCR, lists solely in-frame clones and lacks some. Of 200,000 to 250,000 clones listed, about 86% are singletons. The sequenced sample was PBMCs or T cells enriched from blood (not recorded which). These receptors originate from a woman aged 50 to 60 with acute COVID-19.

The chain links TRBV5-6 to TRBJ1-2; 12 bases align to TRBD1. Germline V gene lookup returns CDR1 SGHDT and CDR2 YYEEEE. The CDR3 is 16 residues long. Germline trimming cut 3 bases from V and 7 bases from J; bases unmatched to any gene: 10. In nucleotides, the CDR3 is TGTGCCAGCAGCTCTACCGGGACAGGGGGCGCGCGTGGCTACACCTTC. Its protein is CASSSTGTGGARGYTF.

This clone was observed a handful of times. This chain joins TRBV5-1 and TRBJ1-2; D remains ambiguous. The CDR3 has 14 amino acids. CDR1 and CDR2 (germline): SGHRS, YFSETQ. V lost 1 base and J lost 3, with 10 bases in between. The DNA for the CDR3 is TGCGCCAGCAGCTTGTCTGGGCTTGACTATGGCTACACCTTC. This gives the protein CASSLSGLDYGYTF.

The V gene is TRBV9, the J gene TRBJ2-3; 10 nucleotides agree with TRBD2. J lost 2 bases, V lost 5 bases, and 8 bases had no gene match. From germline, CDR1 is SGDLS and CDR2 YYNGEE. This CDR3 has 16 amino acids. The chain's CDR3 is CASSVRGLADTDTQYF. Here the CDR3 DNA reads TGTGCCAGCAGTGTACGCGGACTAGCGGACACAGATACGCAGTATTTT.

At least ten counts were recorded for this clone. The rearrangement links TRBV7-3 to TRBJ1-6, with D tentatively TRBD1 (5 bases). Deletions cut 1 base from V and 6 bases from J, with 19 bases between. The CDR3 runs 18 residues. Germline assignment: CDR1 SGHTA and CDR2 FQGTGA. Written as DNA, the CDR3 is TGTGCCAGCAGCTTAAACGATTTCAGGGAGGCGGGTAATTCACCCCTCCACTTT. It is translated as CASSLNDFREAGNSPLHF.

V is TRBV15 and J is TRBJ1-5, with 7 bases matching TRBD1. V was pared by 9 bases and J by 0 bases, with 2 bases of the junction left unmatched. Germline CDR1 reads LNHNV; CDR2 reads YYDKDF (reference sequence). The CDR3 is 13 residues long. CDR3 residues: CATAGGSNQPQHF. In nucleotides, the CDR3 is TGTGCCACAGCAGGGGGTAGCAATCAGCCCCAGCATTTT. Full variable domain (remainder filled in from reference TRBV15 and TRBJ1-5): DAMVIQNPRYQVTQFGKPVTLSCSQTLNHNVMYWYQQKSSQAPKLLFHYYDKDFNNEADTPDNFQSRRPNTSFCFLDIRSPGLGDTAMYLCATAGGSNQPQHFGDGTRLSIL.

V gene TRBV28 combines with J gene TRBJ2-3; D call uncertain. The CDR3 has 15 residues. Germline CDR1 is MDHEN and CDR2 is SYDVKM. The V end lost 5 bases, the J end lost 3 bases, and 15 bases lay between the germline ends. Here the CDR3 reads CASSQLERTTDTQYF. The CDR3 DNA sequence: TGTGCCAGCAGTCAGCTGGAGCGAACAACAGATACGCAGTATTTT.

This clone was counted once. This sequence joins TRBV19 and TRBJ1-5, with 7 bases aligning to TRBD1. Germline CDR1 reads LNHDA; CDR2 reads SQIVND (reference sequence). J gave up 7 bases and V 5 bases, and 8 bases lay outside the gene matches. This CDR3 spans 14 amino acids. The CDR3 here is CASSQTGALQPQHF. CDR3 DNA: TGTGCCAGTAGTCAAACAGGGGCTCTCCAGCCCCAGCATTTT. Supplemented by reference TRBV19 and TRBJ1-5, the full variable domain reads DGGITQSPKYLFRKEGQNVTLSCEQNLNHDAMYWYRQDPGQGLRLIYYSQIVNDFQKGDIAEGYSVSREKKESFPLTVTSAQKNPTAFYLCASSQTGALQPQHFGDGTRLSIL.

The chain combines TRBV3-1 (or the pseudogene TRBV3-2) with TRBJ1-6; 8 nucleotides align to TRBD1. In germline, CDR1 is LGHDT, CDR2 YNNKEL (reference sequence). The junction had 8 bases not matched to a gene; V was cut back by 4 bases and J by 0 bases. This CDR3 has 18 residues. This CDR3 is CASSLGQGSSSYNSPLHF. The DNA for the CDR3 is TGTGCCAGCAGCCTCGGACAGGGCTCGAGCTCCTATAATTCACCCCTCCACTTT.

This chain joins TRBV21-1 and TRBJ2-7; TRBD2, the table's D call, lacks a check against the DNA. TRBV21-1 is annotated as a pseudogene. This CDR3 comprises 15 residues. The CDR3 sequence is CASSAPRDRIYEQYF. CDR3 bases: TGTGCCAGCAGCGCCCCCCGGGATCGAATTTACGAGCAGTACTTC.

V is TRBV29-1 and J is TRBJ2-2; D is possibly TRBD2 (5 bases). Between the trimmed V and J ends, which lost 8 bases and 4 bases, there was a span of 17 bases. Germline CDR1 is SQVTM and CDR2 is ANQGSEA. This CDR3 is built from 14 residues. CDR3 in amino acids: CSIRGGRGTGELFF. The DNA for the CDR3 is TGCAGCATCAGAGGAGGACGTGGCACCGGGGAGCTGTTTTTT.

This chain uses TRBV7-9 with TRBJ2-6; 7 bases map to TRBD1. Losses at the gene ends were 5 bases for V and 5 bases for J; bases not matched to a gene: 6. From germline, CDR1 is SEHNR and CDR2 FQNEAQ (reference sequence). The CDR3 extends over 15 amino acids. The CDR3 region is CASSPNRGWANVLTF. The CDR3 region has the DNA TGTGCCAGCAGCCCGAACAGGGGCTGGGCCAACGTCCTGACTTTC.

J is TRBJ2-3 and V is TRBV3-1 (or the pseudogene TRBV3-2); 10 bases agree with TRBD2. The trim removed 1 base at V and 2 bases at J, leaving 9 bases unmatched. Germline V gene sequence: CDR1 LGHDT, CDR2 YNNKEL (reference sequence). This CDR3 has 18 residues. The CDR3 bases are TGTGCCAGCAGCCAAGGACGGACTAGCGGAGTCCCCACAGATACGCAGTATTTT. Protein product: CASSQGRTSGVPTDTQYF.

The chain is built from TRBV6-2 or TRBV6-3 and TRBJ1-5, with a possible D match to TRBD1 (5 bases). The CDR3 extends over 15 amino acids. Germline V lookup: CDR1 MNHEY, CDR2 SVGEGT. With 6 bases removed from V and 6 bases from J, the gap between germline ends came to 18 bases. The CDR3 is CASSLDQGRGQPQHF. The CDR3 bases are TGTGCCAGCAGCCTCGATCAGGGTAGGGGTCAGCCCCAGCATTTT.

This rearrangement joins TRBV6-2 or TRBV6-3 to TRBJ1-2; D gene ambiguous. The CDR3 totals 13 residues. CDR1 is MNHEY and CDR2 is SVGEGT in the germline V gene. V was clipped by 4 bases and J by 1 base, with 7 bases between them. CDR3 protein: CASSFTDNYGYTF. CDR3 DNA sequence: TGTGCCAGCAGTTTCACAGATAACTATGGCTACACCTTC.

The chain has TRBV7-9 and TRBJ1-6; 7 positions agree with TRBD1. The germline gives CDR1 SEHNR, CDR2 FQNEAQ (reference sequence). The ends lost 7 bases at V and 4 bases at J; junction bases unmatched: 4. This CDR3 is built from 14 residues. CDR3 nucleotides: TGTGCCAGCACCAAACAGGGGTATAATTCACCCCTCCACTTT. It translates to CASTKQGYNSPLHF.

This chain connects TRBV7-9 to TRBJ2-7, with TRBD1 identical over 7 bases. V gave up 4 bases and J gave up 7 bases; unmatched junction bases: 13. Germline CDR1 and CDR2: SEHNR and FQNEAQ (reference sequence). The CDR3 loop spans 15 amino acids. The CDR3 spells CASSSTGTVLEEQYF. Here the CDR3 DNA reads TGTGCCAGCAGCTCAACCGGGACAGTCTTGGAGGAGCAGTACTTC.

This rearrangement joins TRBV6-5 to TRBJ2-7, with 7 bases that match TRBD2. V lost 10 bases, J lost 5 bases, and 14 bases stayed unmatched. CDR1 and CDR2 (germline): MNHEY, SVGAGI. There are 14 residues in the CDR3. This CDR3 reads CAISTGTAGDEQYF. The CDR3 nucleotides are TGTGCCATCTCCACCGGGACCGCGGGAGACGAGCAGTACTTC.

This sequence joins TRBV5-8 and TRBJ1-2, with D uncertain. This CDR3 region has 16 residues. Germline V gene lookup returns CDR1 SGHTS and CDR2 YDEGEE. V lost 2 bases, J lost 0 bases, and 14 bases lay in between. The DNA for the CDR3 is TGTGCCAGCAGCTTCAAGGGAGGACTCTCTAACTATGGCTACACCTTC. The encoded protein is CASSFKGGLSNYGYTF.